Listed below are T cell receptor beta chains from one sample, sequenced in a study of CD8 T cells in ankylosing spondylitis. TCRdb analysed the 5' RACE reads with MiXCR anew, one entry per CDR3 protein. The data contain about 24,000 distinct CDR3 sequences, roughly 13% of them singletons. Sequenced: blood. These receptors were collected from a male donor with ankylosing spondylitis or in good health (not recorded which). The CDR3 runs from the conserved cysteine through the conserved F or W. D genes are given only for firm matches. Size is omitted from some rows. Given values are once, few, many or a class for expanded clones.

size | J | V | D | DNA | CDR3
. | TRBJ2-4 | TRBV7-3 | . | TGTGCCAGCAGCTTGCCAGGAGCCAAAAACATTCAGTACTTC | CASSLPGAKNIQYF
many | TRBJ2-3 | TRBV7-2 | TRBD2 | TGTGCCAGCAGCCCGGGACTAGCGGGAAAAGGCACAGATACGCAGTATTTT | CASSPGLAGKGTDTQYF
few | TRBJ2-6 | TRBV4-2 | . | TGTGCCAGCAGCGAAAGGGGAGGGGCCAACGTCCTGACTTTC | CASSERGGANVLTF
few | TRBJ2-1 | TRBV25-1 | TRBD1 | TGTGCCAGCAGTGAGACAGGGGAGCATGAGCAGTTCTTC | CASSETGEHEQFF
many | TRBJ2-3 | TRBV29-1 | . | TGCAGCGTTGAGCGGGGCACAGATACGCAGTATTTT | CSVERGTDTQYF
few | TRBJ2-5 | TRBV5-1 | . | TGCGCCAGCAGCCCGACTAGGACTAACAGAAGGGAGACCCAGTACTTC | CASSPTRTNRRETQYF
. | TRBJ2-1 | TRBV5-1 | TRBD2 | TGCGCCAGCAGCCCGGGACTAGCGGGAGATAATGAGCAGTTCTTC | CASSPGLAGDNEQFF
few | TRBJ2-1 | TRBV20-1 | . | TGCAGTGCTATACTAGTGAGTAATGAGCAGTTCTTC | CSAILVSNEQFF
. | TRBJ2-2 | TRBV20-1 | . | TGCAGTGCTAGAGTGTCCTATGTAGGCACCGGGGAGCTGTTTTTT | CSARVSYVGTGELFF
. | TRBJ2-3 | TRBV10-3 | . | TGTGCCATCAGCAAGAGGGACGGCACAGATACGCAGTATTTT | CAISKRDGTDTQYF
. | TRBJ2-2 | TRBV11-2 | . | TGTGCCAGCAGCTTAGATGGGGGGAGCCACACCGGGGAGCTGTTTTTT | CASSLDGGSHTGELFF
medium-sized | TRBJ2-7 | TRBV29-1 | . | TGCAGCGTTGTGGAGGCGAGCTACGAGCAGTACTTC | CSVVEASYEQYF
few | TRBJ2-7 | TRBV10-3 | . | TGTGCCATCGCCCGGGACAACTCCTACGAGCAGTACTTC | CAIARDNSYEQYF
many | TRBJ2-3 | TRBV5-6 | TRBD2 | TGTGCCAGCAGCGTGCCAGCGGGGGGGCCAGGGGATACGCAGTATTTT | CASSVPAGGPGDTQYF
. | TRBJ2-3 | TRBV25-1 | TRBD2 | TGTGCCAGCAGTGATCGGGACTACCGGGGAACGCAGTATTTT | CASSDRDYRGTQYF
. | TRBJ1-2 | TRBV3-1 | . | TGTGCCAGCAGCCAAGGAGCAGGGACTCGGCCCTATGGCTACACCTTC | CASSQGAGTRPYGYTF
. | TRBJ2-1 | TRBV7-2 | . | TGTGCCAGCAGACCTAGGACCGATTACAATGAGCAGTTCTTC | CASRPRTDYNEQFF
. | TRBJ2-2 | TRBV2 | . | TGTGCCAGCAGTGGTTCGGAGACGCGACCCGGGGAGCTGTTTTTT | CASSGSETRPGELFF
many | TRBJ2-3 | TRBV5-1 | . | TGCGCCAGCAGCTTCGGACAGTCCGGCACAGATACGCAGTATTTT | CASSFGQSGTDTQYF
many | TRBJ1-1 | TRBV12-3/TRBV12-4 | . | TGTGCCAGCAGGCCTCAGGAAAACACTGAAGCTTTCTTT | CASRPQENTEAFF
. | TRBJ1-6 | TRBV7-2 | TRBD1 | TGTGCCAGCAGCTCCTCTTCAGGGGGATCACCCCTCCACTTT | CASSSSSGGSPLHF
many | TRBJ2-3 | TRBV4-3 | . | TGCGCCAGCAGCCAAGATCTCGGGCAGGGGACAGATACGCAGTATTTT | CASSQDLGQGTDTQYF
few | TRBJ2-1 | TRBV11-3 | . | TGTGCCAGCAGCTTAAGAACTTGGGACAATGAGCAGTTCTTC | CASSLRTWDNEQFF
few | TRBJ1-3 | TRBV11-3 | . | TGTGCCAGCAGCCCGGGAAGTGGAAACACCATATATTTT | CASSPGSGNTIYF
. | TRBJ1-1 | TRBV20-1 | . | TGCAGTGCCATTCCTTGGGTCACTGAAGCTTTCTTT | CSAIPWVTEAFF
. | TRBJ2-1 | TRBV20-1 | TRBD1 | TGCAGTGCTAGAGATCTGAGGACAGGAGGAGACCTAATGAAAAATGAGCAGTTCTTC | CSARDLRTGGDLMKNEQFF
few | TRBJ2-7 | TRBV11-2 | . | TGTGCCAGCAGCTTAGCTGGTGGCTCCTACGAGCAGTACTTC | CASSLAGGSYEQYF
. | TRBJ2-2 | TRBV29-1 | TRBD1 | TGCAGCGTCCCGACAGGGGTGAGGGCCGGGGAGCTGTTTTTT | CSVPTGVRAGELFF
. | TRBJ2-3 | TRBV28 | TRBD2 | TGTGCCAGCAGTCCCCCGCGGCCAGCGGGAGTGACAGATACGCAGTATTTT | CASSPPRPAGVTDTQYF
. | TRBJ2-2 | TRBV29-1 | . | TGCAGCGTTGAAGCCCCCCGGGCAGGGAGTTTCTCCGGGGAGCTGTTTTTT | CSVEAPRAGSFSGELFF
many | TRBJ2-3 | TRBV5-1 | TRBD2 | TGCGCCAGCAGCGGCGGACTAGCGGGGGTTTACACAGATACGCAGTATTTT | CASSGGLAGVYTDTQYF
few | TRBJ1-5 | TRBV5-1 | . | TGCGCCAGCAGCTTGAAGGGGGAAGGTCAGCCCCAGCATTTT | CASSLKGEGQPQHF
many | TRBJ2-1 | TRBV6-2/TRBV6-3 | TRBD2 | TGTGCCAGCAAGGGGACTACTAGCGGGGTCTTGGAGTTCTTC | CASKGTTSGVLEFF
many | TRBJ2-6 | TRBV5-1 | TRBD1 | TGCGCCAGCAGCTTGGAACAGGGGTCCGGGGCCAACGTCCTGACTTTC | CASSLEQGSGANVLTF